This entry lists 29 T cell receptor beta chains sequenced from one sample in a study of blood T cell repertoires in COVID-19. TCRdb keeps only in-frame clones here, not all; method: immunoSEQ multiplex PCR. This table holds 250,000 or so clones, about 89% found once. The specimen sequenced was PBMCs or T cells enriched from blood (not recorded which). The receptors stem from a woman under 30 who had recovered from COVID-19.

The chain combines TRBV5-1 with TRBJ1-2; 8 bases are a match to TRBD1. The V gene's germline CDR1 is SGHRS and CDR2 YFSETQ. The V and J ends lost 3 bases and 5 bases, in that order; junction bases with no gene match: 6. This CDR3 is built from 14 residues. In DNA, the CDR3 is TGCGCCAGCAGCTCTAACAGGGGGATGTATGGCTACACCTTC. This codes for CASSSNRGMYGYTF.

The chain carries TRBV4-1 and TRBJ2-7; the match to TRBD1 covers 7 bases. Germline CDR1 is MGHRA and CDR2 is YSYEKL. The CDR3 loop spans 14 amino acids. The ends lost 4 bases at V and 6 bases at J; junction bases unmatched: 9. For the CDR3, the DNA is TGCGCCAGCAGCCCGAGGCAGGCAGGGGGCGAGCAGTACTTC. Protein product: CASSPRQAGGEQYF.

The chain employs TRBV5-4 and TRBJ2-1; TRBD1 agrees at 8 bases. CDR1 and CDR2 from the germline V gene are SGHNT and YYREEE (reference sequence). The length of the CDR3 is 15 residues. V shed 0 bases, J shed 1 base, and the junction held 0 bases outside the gene matches. In DNA form, the CDR3 reads TGTGCCAGCAGCTTGGACAGGGGGTCCTACAATGAGCAGTTCTTC. Protein product: CASSLDRGSYNEQFF.

The chain combines TRBV4-3 with TRBJ1-2; 9 bases fit TRBD1. Looked up from germline, CDR1 is LGHNA and CDR2 is YSLEER. With 0 bases clipped from V and 4 bases from J, the junction kept 6 bases outside the gene matches. This CDR3 has 16 residues. The CDR3 sequence: CASSQDRGQGSYGYTF. CDR3 DNA: TGCGCCAGCAGCCAAGATCGCGGACAGGGGAGCTATGGCTACACCTTC.

This chain joins TRBV15 and TRBJ2-5; 9 bases are a match to TRBD2. Germline V gives CDR1 LNHNV, CDR2 YYDKDF (reference sequence). This CDR3 region has 18 residues. V trimming: 0 bases; J trimming: 1 base; junction bases outside the gene matches: 9. The CDR3 reads CATSRDLLAGGFQETQYF. CDR3 DNA: TGTGCCACCAGCAGAGACCTACTAGCGGGCGGTTTCCAAGAGACCCAGTACTTC.

This clone was observed a few times. This chain links TRBV5-6 with TRBJ1-2; a possible D gene is TRBD1 (6 bases). Germline CDR1 and CDR2: SGHDT and YYEEEE. This CDR3 is 16 amino acids long. V lost 4 bases, J lost 8 bases, and 24 bases lay in between. CDR3 coding DNA: TGTGCCAGCAGCCCCGACCCGGGACACGGGACGTACGGCTACACCTTC. As protein: CASSPDPGHGTYGYTF.

The chain combines TRBV4-3 with TRBJ2-7; D ambiguous. CDR3 length equals 13 residues. CDR1 LGHNA and CDR2 YSLEER come from the germline V gene. The V and J ends lost 1 base and 2 bases respectively, with 6 bases between them. The CDR3 here is CASSQVVTYEQYF. CDR3 DNA sequence: TGCGCCAGCAGCCAAGTAGTCACCTACGAGCAGTACTTC.

The J gene is TRBJ1-6, the V gene TRBV23-1; tentative D call: TRBD1 (5 bases). TRBV23-1 is designated an ORF whose function remains uncertain. Between the trimmed V and J ends, which lost 4 bases and 7 bases, there was a span of 23 bases. CDR3 length: 18 amino acids. CDR3 nucleotide sequence: TGCGCCAGCAGTCCCTGCCGGGACTCCCGCCGAAGGAATTCACCCCTCCACTTT. As protein: CASSPCRDSRRRNSPLHF.

The chain recombines TRBV3-1 (or the pseudogene TRBV3-2) with TRBJ1-1; no firm D call. The CDR3 has 13 residues. Germline CDR1 and CDR2: LGHDT and YNNKEL (reference sequence). Trimming stripped 7 bases from V and 8 bases from J, with 17 bases between. The CDR3 spells CASMRTQEGEAFF. The CDR3 bases are TGTGCCAGCATGCGGACCCAAGAGGGAGAAGCTTTCTTT.

This clone has more than one count but fewer than ten. This chain links TRBV5-1 with TRBJ2-1, with 12 bases identical to TRBD2. Germline CDR1 SGHRS, CDR2 YFSETQ. This CDR3 is built from 15 residues. Trimming at V came to 3 bases and at J to 9 bases, leaving 7 bases not matched to a gene. The CDR3 here is CASSSGTSGFTEQFF. For the CDR3, the DNA is TGCGCCAGCAGCTCCGGGACTAGCGGGTTCACTGAGCAGTTCTTC.

V is TRBV5-1 and J is TRBJ1-1; D gene ambiguous. Trimming cost V 1 base and J 11 bases, with 12 bases left between them. The V gene's germline CDR1 is SGHRS and CDR2 YFSETQ. This CDR3 has 12 residues. CDR3 region: CASSLRAAGAFF. CDR3 nucleotides: TGCGCCAGCAGCTTGAGAGCCGCCGGGGCTTTCTTT.

This chain joins TRBV2 and TRBJ2-4; 8 nucleotides line up with TRBD2. Germline CDR1 and CDR2: SNHLY and FYNNEI. This CDR3 contains 12 residues. J lost 7 bases, V lost 4 bases, and 0 bases had no gene match. The CDR3, as DNA: TGTGCCAGCAGTGGCGGGGGGAACATTCAGTACTTC. Translation gives CASSGGGNIQYF.

The rearrangement joins TRBV12-3 or TRBV12-4 to TRBJ1-1; D call uncertain. V was clipped by 0 bases and J by 10 bases, with 12 bases between them. The length of the CDR3 is 13 residues. DNA of the CDR3: TGTGCCAGCAGTTTAGCGCTTAGAGGCGGAGCTTTCTTT. It translates to CASSLALRGGAFF.

The V call is TRBV28, the J call TRBJ1-1; D possibly corresponds to TRBD1 (5 bases). Germline V lookup: CDR1 MDHEN, CDR2 SYDVKM. Trimming left V 7 bases short and J 2 bases short, with 8 bases between. The CDR3 runs to 12 residues. In DNA form, the CDR3 reads TGTGCCAGCACCAGGGTTAACACTGAAGCTTTCTTT. Its protein is CASTRVNTEAFF.

V and J are TRBV9 and TRBJ1-2; D might be TRBD1 (5 bases). The CDR3 has 15 amino acids. Per germline, CDR1 SGDLS and CDR2 YYNGEE. The V and J ends lost 0 bases and 6 bases respectively, with 15 bases between them. CDR3 residues: CASSVDGRRGNGYTF. CDR3 nucleotide sequence: TGTGCCAGCAGCGTAGATGGCAGGAGGGGCAATGGCTACACCTTC.

The V call is TRBV7-8, the J call TRBJ2-5; weak D call: TRBD2 (5 bases). CDR3 length: 14 amino acids. CDR1 and CDR2 from the germline V gene are SGHVS and FQNEAQ. Trimming took off 5 bases at V and 8 bases at J, with 18 bases between the two ends. In nucleotides, the CDR3 is TGTGCCAGCAGCCCCGGGCGGGTTCTTGGTACCCAGTACTTC. This translates into CASSPGRVLGTQYF.

In this sample, this clone turned up once. The V call is TRBV5-5, the J call TRBJ1-3; 7 bases line up with TRBD1. Germline CDR1 and CDR2: SGHKS and YYEKEE (reference sequence). Germline trimming cut 3 bases from V and 4 bases from J; bases unmatched to any gene: 7. CDR3 size: 15 residues. The CDR3 loop is CASSSRQGYGNTIYF. In DNA, the CDR3 is TGTGCCAGCAGCTCGCGACAGGGCTACGGAAACACCATATATTTT.

V and J are TRBV30 and TRBJ2-3; D perhaps matches TRBD1 (5 bases). The V end lost 8 bases, the J end lost 2 bases, and 17 bases lay between the germline ends. In germline, CDR1 is GTSNPN, CDR2 SVGIG (reference sequence). This CDR3 spans 14 amino acids. Written as DNA, the CDR3 is TGTGCCGGTTCGATTGGGGCGGTCACAGATACGCAGTATTTT. Translating gives CAGSIGAVTDTQYF.

The J gene is TRBJ2-1, the V gene TRBV7-6; TRBD2 matches at 7 bases. V lost 5 bases and J lost 4; bases outside the gene matches: 8. Germline-derived CDR1 and CDR2 are SGHVS and FNYEAQ. The CDR3 spans 15 residues. The CDR3, as DNA: TGTGCCAGCAGCCCCGGGACTACCCGTTACAATGAGCAGTTCTTC. This translates into CASSPGTTRYNEQFF.

V is TRBV19 and J is TRBJ1-3; D is possibly TRBD1 (5 bases). Germline V gives CDR1 LNHDA, CDR2 SQIVND (reference sequence). The CDR3 extends over 15 amino acids. Trimming took off 5 bases at V and 4 bases at J, with 15 bases between the two ends. This chain's CDR3 is CASSYVLGPGNTIYF. The CDR3, as DNA: TGTGCCAGTAGTTATGTTCTGGGGCCCGGAAACACCATATATTTT. Variable domain in full (rest from reference TRBV19 and TRBJ1-3): DGGITQSPKYLFRKEGQNVTLSCEQNLNHDAMYWYRQDPGQGLRLIYYSQIVNDFQKGDIAEGYSVSREKKESFPLTVTSAQKNPTAFYLCASSYVLGPGNTIYFGEGSWLTVV.

The chain uses TRBV9 and TRBJ2-1; TRBD2 might be the D (5 bases). From germline, CDR1 is SGDLS and CDR2 YYNGEE. This CDR3 is 15 amino acids long. Trimming took 0 bases from V and 1 from J, leaving 8 bases between them. CDR3 in DNA: TGTGCCAGCAGCGTAGATGAGGGATCCTACAATGAGCAGTTCTTC. Protein: CASSVDEGSYNEQFF.

This clone was found once. This chain joins TRBV7-9 and TRBJ2-7, with 7 nucleotides matching TRBD1. Germline V CDR1 and CDR2: SEHNR, FQNEAQ (reference sequence). The CDR3 consists of 12 residues. V dropped 5 bases and J dropped 6; count of bases not matched to a gene: 4. As DNA, the CDR3 is TGTGCCAGCAGCCAGGACAGGACCGAGCAGTACTTC. Protein: CASSQDRTEQYF.

The V and J genes are TRBV6-5 and TRBJ2-7; D call uncertain. Trimming left V 10 bases short and J 2 bases short, with 18 bases between. This CDR3 has 14 amino acids. The V gene's germline CDR1 is MNHEY and CDR2 SVGAGI. The CDR3 nucleotides are TGTGCCACGGCAGGTCCAGGCCAAACCTACGAGCAGTACTTC. Protein sequence: CATAGPGQTYEQYF.

This clone is a singleton in its sample. The rearrangement joins TRBV5-1 to TRBJ2-7; D is ambiguous. Per the germline V gene, CDR1 is SGHRS and CDR2 is YFSETQ. Trimming cost V 3 bases and J 5 bases, with 15 bases left between them. The CDR3 spans 14 residues. The CDR3 spells CASSSHDNSNEQYF. As DNA, the CDR3 is TGCGCCAGCAGCTCCCACGACAATTCCAACGAGCAGTACTTC. The whole variable domain, remainder taken from reference TRBV5-1 and TRBJ2-7, is KAGVTQTPRYLIKTRGQQVTLSCSPISGHRSVSWYQQTPGQGLQFLFEYFSETQRNKGNFPGRFSGRQFSNSRSEMNVSTLELGDSALYLCASSSHDNSNEQYFGPGTRLTVT.

The chain carries TRBV3-1 (or the pseudogene TRBV3-2) and TRBJ2-5; D is unclear. Germline loops: CDR1 LGHDT, CDR2 YNNKEL (reference sequence). This CDR3 region has 12 residues. Trimming left V 3 bases short and J 2 bases short, with 4 bases between. The CDR3 DNA sequence: TGTGCCAGCAGCCATCTACAAGAGACCCAGTACTTC. Translated, it gives CASSHLQETQYF.

The CDR3 region has the DNA TGTGCCAGCAGTTACTCGATGTACAGCCTGAACACTGAAGCTTTCTTT. Its translation is CASSYSMYSLNTEAFF. The rearrangement links TRBV6-2 or TRBV6-3 to TRBJ1-1, with D uncertain. This CDR3 has 16 amino acids. From germline, CDR1 is MNHEY and CDR2 SVGEGT. V was shortened by 0 bases and J by 0 bases, with 11 bases between the two germline ends.

Only one count was recorded for this clone. The V call is TRBV4-2, the J call TRBJ2-7, with a possible D match to TRBD2 (5 bases). Trimming pared 4 bases from V and 2 bases from J, leaving 36 bases between. Germline CDR1 LGHNA, CDR2 YNFKEQ. This CDR3 is built from 22 residues. CDR3 nucleotides: TGTGCCAGCAGCCTCGGGTCGTCGATACTGACTACCCCTTCCGACTTGCCCTACGAGCAGTACTTC. Translating gives CASSLGSSILTTPSDLPYEQYF.

V gene TRBV30 combines with J gene TRBJ2-7; 11 bases agree with TRBD2. V lost 4 bases, J lost 3 bases, and 8 bases stayed unmatched. The CDR3 runs 15 residues. Germline assignment: CDR1 GTSNPN and CDR2 SVGIG (reference sequence). The CDR3 DNA reads as TGTGCCTGGACCGCTAGCGGGAGGACGGTCTACGAGCAGTACTTC. Amino acids: CAWTASGRTVYEQYF.

The chain uses TRBV30 and TRBJ2-3; 8 nucleotides agree with TRBD2. CDR3 length: 14 amino acids. CDR1 GTSNPN and CDR2 SVGIG come from the germline V gene (reference sequence). The V segment lost 5 bases and the J segment 2 bases; nucleotides outside the gene matches: 6. CDR3 region: CAWLREGNTDTQYF. DNA of the CDR3: TGTGCCTGGCTTCGGGAGGGGAACACAGATACGCAGTATTTT.